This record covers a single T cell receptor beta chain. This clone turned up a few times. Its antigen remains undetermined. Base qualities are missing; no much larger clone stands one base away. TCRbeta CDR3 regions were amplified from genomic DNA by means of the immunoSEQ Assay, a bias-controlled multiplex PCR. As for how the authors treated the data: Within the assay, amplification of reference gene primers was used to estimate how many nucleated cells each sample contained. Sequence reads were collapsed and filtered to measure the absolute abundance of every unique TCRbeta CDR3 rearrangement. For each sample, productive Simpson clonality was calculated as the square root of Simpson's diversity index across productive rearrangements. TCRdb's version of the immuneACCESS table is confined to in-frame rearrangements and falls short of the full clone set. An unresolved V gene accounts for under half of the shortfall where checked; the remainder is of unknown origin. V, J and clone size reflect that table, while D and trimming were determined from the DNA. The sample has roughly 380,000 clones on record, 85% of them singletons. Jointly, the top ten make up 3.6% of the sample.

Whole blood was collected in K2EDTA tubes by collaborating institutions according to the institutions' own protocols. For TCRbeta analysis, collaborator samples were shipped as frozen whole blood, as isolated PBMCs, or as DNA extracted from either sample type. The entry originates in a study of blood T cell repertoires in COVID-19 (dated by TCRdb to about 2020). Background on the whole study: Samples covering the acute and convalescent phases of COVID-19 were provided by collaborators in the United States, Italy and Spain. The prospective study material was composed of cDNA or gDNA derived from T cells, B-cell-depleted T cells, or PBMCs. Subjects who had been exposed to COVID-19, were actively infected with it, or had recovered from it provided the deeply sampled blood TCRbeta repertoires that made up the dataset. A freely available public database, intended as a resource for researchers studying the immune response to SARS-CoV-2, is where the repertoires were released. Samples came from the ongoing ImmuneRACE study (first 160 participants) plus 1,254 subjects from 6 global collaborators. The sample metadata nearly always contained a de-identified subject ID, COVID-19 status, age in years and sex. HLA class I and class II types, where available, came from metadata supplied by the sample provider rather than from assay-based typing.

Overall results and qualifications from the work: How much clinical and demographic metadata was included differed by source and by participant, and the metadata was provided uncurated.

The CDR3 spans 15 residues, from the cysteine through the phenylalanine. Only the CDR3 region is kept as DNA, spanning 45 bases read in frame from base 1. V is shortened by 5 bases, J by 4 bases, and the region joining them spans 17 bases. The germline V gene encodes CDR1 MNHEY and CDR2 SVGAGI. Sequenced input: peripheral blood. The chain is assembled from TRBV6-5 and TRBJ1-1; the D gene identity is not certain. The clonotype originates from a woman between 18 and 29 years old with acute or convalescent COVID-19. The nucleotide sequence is TGTGCCAGCAGTCCACCTTCCGCAGCGCCCACTGAAGCTTTCTTT. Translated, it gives CASSPPSAAPTEAFF.